Sequencing of this T cell receptor beta chain was carried out in a study of T cells in Graves' hyperthyroidism and ophthalmopathy. Study-wide results and limits: From stable hyperthyroidism, ophthalmopathy was separated by a 13 V-J model. Blood also carried most thyroid clonotypes expanded above 0.001.

The CDR3 runs 15 residues. The germline V gene has CDR1 WSHSY and CDR2 SAAADI. With V trimmed by 6 bases and J by 5 bases, 6 bases remained unmatched. TCR beta CDR3 regions were amplified from RNA transcripts. HTBI primers were employed in a first-round RT-PCR of the TCR CDR3. Each CDR3 protein gets one entry after TCRdb re-called the multiplex PCR reads with MiXCR. The table includes roughly 720,000 distinct CDR3 sequences, 17% detected once. This clonotype came up many times. Its antigen remains unidentified. Diagnoses were made from clinical symptoms, serum measures (thyroxine and TRAb), thyroid ultrasound and orbital computed tomography.

The sequence came from a man aged 50 or older with Graves' hyperthyroidism. What was sequenced was blood. The rearrangement links TRBV10-2 to TRBJ1-6, with 8 bases aligning to TRBD1. The CDR3 region has the DNA TGCGCCAGCAGGTCGACAGGGGTTAATAATTCACCCCTCCACTTT. Encoded protein: CASRSTGVNNSPLHF.